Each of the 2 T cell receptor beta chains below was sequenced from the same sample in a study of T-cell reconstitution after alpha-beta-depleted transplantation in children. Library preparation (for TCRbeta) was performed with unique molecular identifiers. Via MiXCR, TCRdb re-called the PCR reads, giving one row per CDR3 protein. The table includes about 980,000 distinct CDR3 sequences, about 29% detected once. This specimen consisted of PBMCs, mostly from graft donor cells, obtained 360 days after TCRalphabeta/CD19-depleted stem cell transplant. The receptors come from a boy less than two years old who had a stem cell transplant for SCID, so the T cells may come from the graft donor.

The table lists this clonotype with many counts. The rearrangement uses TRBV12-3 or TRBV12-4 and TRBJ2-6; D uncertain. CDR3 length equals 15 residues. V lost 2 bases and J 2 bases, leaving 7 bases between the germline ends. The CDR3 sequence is CASSLTSPGANVLTF. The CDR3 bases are TGTGCCAGCAGTTTAACCTCTCCTGGGGCCAACGTCCTGACTTTC.

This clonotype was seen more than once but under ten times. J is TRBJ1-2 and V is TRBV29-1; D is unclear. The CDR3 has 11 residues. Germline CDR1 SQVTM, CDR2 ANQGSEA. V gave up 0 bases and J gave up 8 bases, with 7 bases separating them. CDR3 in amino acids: CSVEDGTGYTF. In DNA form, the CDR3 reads TGCAGCGTTGAAGATGGCACGGGCTACACCTTC.